This TCR beta chain was identified in a study of beta chain features in type 1 diabetes. Turning to the study itself: Across all samples, approximately 99 million sorted cells were examined. Study results and limitations: TCRB CDR3 length was moderately but significantly reduced in all four CD4+ subsets of Type 1 diabetes patients.

With 4 bases clipped from V and 5 bases from J, the junction kept 6 bases outside the gene matches. The CDR3 is 15 residues long. Per the germline V gene, CDR1 is MDHEN and CDR2 is SYDVKM. Regarding this clone: Its specificity is unknown.

Sorting that relied on CD45RO/CCR7/CD25/CD127/CD95/CD27 yielded CD4+ naive, central memory, regulatory and stem cell-like memory cells. As every portion of the isolated RNA was reverse transcribed, the sequencing read expressed TCRB transcripts. TCRdb's table, derived via immunoSEQ multiplex PCR, lists solely in-frame clones and lacks some. The sample holds 130,000 to 150,000 clones, approximately 13% seen once. This clonotype was obtained from a man younger than 35 with type 1 diabetes. Material for sequencing was central memory CD4+ T cells from blood. This sequence joins TRBV28 and TRBJ2-4; 9 positions match TRBD1. In DNA form, the CDR3 reads TGTGCCAGCAGTTATACCGGGACAGGGCAAAACATTCAGTACTTC. It specifies CASSYTGTGQNIQYF.